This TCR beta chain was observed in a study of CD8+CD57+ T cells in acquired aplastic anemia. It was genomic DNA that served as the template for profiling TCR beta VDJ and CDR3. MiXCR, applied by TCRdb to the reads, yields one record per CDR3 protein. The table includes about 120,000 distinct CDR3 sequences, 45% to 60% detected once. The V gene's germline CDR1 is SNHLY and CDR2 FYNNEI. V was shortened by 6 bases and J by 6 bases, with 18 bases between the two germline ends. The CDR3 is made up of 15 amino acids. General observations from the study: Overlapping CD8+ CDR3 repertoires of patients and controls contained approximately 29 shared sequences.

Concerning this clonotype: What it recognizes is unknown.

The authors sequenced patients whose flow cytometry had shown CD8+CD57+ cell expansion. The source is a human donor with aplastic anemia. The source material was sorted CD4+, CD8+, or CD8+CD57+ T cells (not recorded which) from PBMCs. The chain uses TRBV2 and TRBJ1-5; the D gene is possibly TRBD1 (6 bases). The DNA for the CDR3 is TGTGCCAGCAGGAGCGGCCTTCAGGGGAGTCAGCCCCAGCATTTT. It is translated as CASRSGLQGSQPQHF.